This TCR beta chain was obtained from a study of cytomegalovirus exposure and HLA in healthy donors. Produced via immunoSEQ multiplex PCR; TCRdb's table is partial and in-frame only. This sample carries roughly 100,000 clones, 85% to 95% of them seen once, and the ten largest clones take roughly 0.9%. Germline assignment: CDR1 SGHRS and CDR2 YFSETQ. The CDR3 runs to 14 residues. After removal of 5 bases from V and 3 bases from J, the junction contained 1 base not matched to a gene. V gene TRBV5-1 combines with J gene TRBJ2-1, with TRBD2 identical over 11 bases. Sequenced: PBMCs. This TCR came from a woman aged 18-29 years in good health and CMV-seronegative. This CDR3 reads CASSGTSGYNEQFF. CDR3 sequence (DNA): TGCGCCAGCAGTGGGACTAGCGGCTACAATGAGCAGTTCTTC.